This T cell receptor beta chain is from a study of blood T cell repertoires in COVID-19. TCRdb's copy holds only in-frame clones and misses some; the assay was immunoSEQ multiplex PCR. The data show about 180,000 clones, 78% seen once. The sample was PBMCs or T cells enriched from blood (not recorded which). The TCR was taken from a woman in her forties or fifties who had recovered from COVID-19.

CDR3 sequence reads: CAWSVGGFSDNSPLHF. CDR3 bases: TGTGCCTGGAGTGTAGGCGGGTTTTCAGATAATTCACCCCTCCACTTT. V and J are TRBV30 and TRBJ1-6; D is uncertain. CDR1 and CDR2 (germline): GTSNPN, SVGIG (reference sequence). V lost 0 bases and J 5 bases, leaving 14 bases between the germline ends. This CDR3 contains 16 residues.